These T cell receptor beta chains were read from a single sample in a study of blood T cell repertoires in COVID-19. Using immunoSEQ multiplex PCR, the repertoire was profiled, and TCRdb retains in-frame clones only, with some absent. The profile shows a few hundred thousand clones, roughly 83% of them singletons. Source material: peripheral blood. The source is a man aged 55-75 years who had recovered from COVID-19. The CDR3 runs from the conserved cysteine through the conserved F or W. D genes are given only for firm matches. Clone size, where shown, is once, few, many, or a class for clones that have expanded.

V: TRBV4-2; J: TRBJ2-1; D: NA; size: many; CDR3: CASSQRGGSSYNEQFF; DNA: TGTGCCAGCAGCCAACGCGGGGGCAGCTCCTACAATGAGCAGTTCTTC
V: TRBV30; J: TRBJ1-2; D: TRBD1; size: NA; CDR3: CAWNMQGANYGYTF; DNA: TGTGCCTGGAACATGCAGGGGGCTAACTATGGCTACACCTTC
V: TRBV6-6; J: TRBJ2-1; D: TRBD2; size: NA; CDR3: CASSNERGADNEQFF; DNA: TGTGCCAGCAGTAACGAGCGGGGGGCCGACAATGAGCAGTTCTTC
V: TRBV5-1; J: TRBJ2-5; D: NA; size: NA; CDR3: CASSLVGTTQETQYF; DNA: TGCGCCAGCAGCTTGGTAGGGACAACCCAAGAGACCCAGTACTTC
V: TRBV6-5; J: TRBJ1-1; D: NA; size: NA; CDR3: CASTRRPGIEAFF; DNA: TGTGCCAGCACCCGAAGGCCAGGGATTGAAGCTTTCTTT
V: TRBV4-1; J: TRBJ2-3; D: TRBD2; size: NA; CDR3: CASSLVAGVPTHTQYF; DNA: TGCGCCAGCAGCCTAGTAGCGGGGGTCCCCACACATACGCAGTATTTT
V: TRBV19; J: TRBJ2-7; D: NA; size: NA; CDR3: CASSMTSWGTYEQYF; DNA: TGTGCCAGTAGTATGACTAGTTGGGGGACCTACGAGCAGTACTTC
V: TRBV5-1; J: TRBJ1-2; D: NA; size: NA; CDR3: CASGPGGDYGYTF; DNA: TGCGCCAGCGGTCCGGGGGGTGACTATGGCTACACCTTC
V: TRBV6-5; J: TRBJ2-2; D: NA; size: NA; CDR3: CASSLQGRHTGELFF; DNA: TGTGCCAGCAGTCTACAGGGAAGGCACACCGGGGAGCTGTTTTTT
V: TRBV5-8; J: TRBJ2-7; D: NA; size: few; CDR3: CASSLDAVSWSSYEQYF; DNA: TGTGCCAGCAGCTTGGATGCAGTTAGCTGGAGCTCCTACGAGCAGTACTTC
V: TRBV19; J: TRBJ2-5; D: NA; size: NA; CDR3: CASSIGRGQETQYF; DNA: TGTGCCAGTAGTATAGGTAGGGGACAAGAGACCCAGTACTTC
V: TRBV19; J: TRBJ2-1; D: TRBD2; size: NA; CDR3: CASRTSGSFYEQFF; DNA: TGTGCCAGTAGAACCAGCGGGAGTTTTTATGAGCAGTTCTTC
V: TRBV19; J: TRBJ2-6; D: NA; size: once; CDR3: CASAPRDWKASSGANVLTF; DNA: TGTGCCAGTGCGCCGAGGGATTGGAAAGCAAGCTCTGGGGCCAACGTCCTGACTTTC
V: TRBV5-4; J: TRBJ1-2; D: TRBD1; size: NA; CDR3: CASSKQGAPNYGYTF; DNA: TGTGCCAGCAGCAAACAGGGGGCGCCTAACTATGGCTACACCTTC
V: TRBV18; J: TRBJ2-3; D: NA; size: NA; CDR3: CASSPPGATDTQYF; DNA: TGTGCCAGCTCACCACCCGGAGCGACAGATACGCAGTATTTT
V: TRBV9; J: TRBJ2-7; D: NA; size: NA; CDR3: CASGGVSLGQYF; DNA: TGTGCCAGCGGAGGTGTCAGTCTGGGGCAGTACTTC
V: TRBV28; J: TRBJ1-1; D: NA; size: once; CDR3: CASSLRQGGAFF; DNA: TGTGCCAGCAGTTTAAGGCAGGGTGGGGCTTTCTTT
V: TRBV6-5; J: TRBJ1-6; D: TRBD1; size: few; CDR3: CAIKGTGNSPLHF; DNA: TGTGCCATCAAGGGGACAGGGAATTCACCCCTCCACTTT
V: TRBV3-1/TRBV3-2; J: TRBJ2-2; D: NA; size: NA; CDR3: CASSQDPGVAGELFF; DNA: TGTGCCAGCAGCCAAGATCCGGGGGTAGCCGGGGAGCTGTTTTTT
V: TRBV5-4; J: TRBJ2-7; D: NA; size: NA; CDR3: CASSPGGKSYEQYF; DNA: TGTGCCAGCAGCCCAGGGGGGAAATCCTACGAGCAGTACTTC
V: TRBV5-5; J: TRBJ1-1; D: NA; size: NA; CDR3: CASSPVLNTEAFF; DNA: TGTGCCAGCAGCCCGGTCTTGAACACTGAAGCTTTCTTT